This T cell receptor beta chain was retrieved from a study of Ad26.COV2.S vaccination and SARS-CoV-2 variants. For the study at large: Intramuscularly, Ad26.COV2.S was given either once or twice, 56 days apart.

The CDR3 sequence is 19 residues long. Between the trimmed V and J ends, which lost 3 bases and 5 bases, there was a span of 27 bases. Germline V lookup: CDR1 SGDLS, CDR2 YYNGEE. The repertoire was sequenced with immunoSEQ multiplex PCR; TCRdb's copy has only in-frame clones and lacks some. The sample records approximately 450,000 clones, 80% to 95% being singletons. Treatment given: some 19 received Ad26.COV2.S at low or high dose, single or two shots; several received placebo; per-sample allocation not given. Day 63 after the first vaccine or placebo injection was the time point for sampling. The receptor's source is a person aged 18-65 years who received the Ad26.COV2.S COVID-19 vaccine or a placebo. Sequencing used peripheral blood, obtained in a trial of Ad26.COV2.S vaccine versus placebo. The chain employs TRBV9 and TRBJ2-1; maybe TRBD1 (6 bases). CDR3 in amino acids: CASSARGGWVKIINNEQFF. In DNA form, the CDR3 reads TGTGCCAGCAGCGCGAGAGGGGGTTGGGTAAAAATCATTAACAATGAGCAGTTCTTC. The whole variable domain, filled in from reference TRBV9 and TRBJ2-1, reads DSGVTQTPKHLITATGQRVTLRCSPRSGDLSVYWYQQSLDQGLQFLIQYYNGEERAKGNILERFSAQQFPDLHSELNLSSLELGDSALYFCASSARGGWVKIINNEQFFGPGTRLTVL.